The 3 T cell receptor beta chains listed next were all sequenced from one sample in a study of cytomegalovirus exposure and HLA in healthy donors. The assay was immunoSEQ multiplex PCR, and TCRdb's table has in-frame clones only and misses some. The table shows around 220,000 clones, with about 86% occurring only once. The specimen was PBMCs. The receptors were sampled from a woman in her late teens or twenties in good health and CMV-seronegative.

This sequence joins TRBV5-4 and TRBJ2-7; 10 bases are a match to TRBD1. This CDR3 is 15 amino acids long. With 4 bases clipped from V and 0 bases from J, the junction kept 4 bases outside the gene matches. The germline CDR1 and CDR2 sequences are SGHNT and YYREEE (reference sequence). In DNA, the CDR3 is TGTGCCAGCAGCGGGGGACAGGGGATCTCCTACGAGCAGTACTTC. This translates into CASSGGQGISYEQYF.

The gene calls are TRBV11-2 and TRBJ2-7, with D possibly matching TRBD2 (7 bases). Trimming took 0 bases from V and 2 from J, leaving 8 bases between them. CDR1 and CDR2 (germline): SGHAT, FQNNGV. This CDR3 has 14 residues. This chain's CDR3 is CASSLDGGPYEQYF. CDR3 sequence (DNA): TGTGCCAGCAGCTTAGACGGGGGGCCCTACGAGCAGTACTTC.

This CDR3 is CASSLAGVGDQPQHF. CDR3 DNA sequence: TGTGCCAGCAGTTTAGCGGGGGTCGGGGATCAGCCCCAGCATTTT. The chain is built from TRBV28 and TRBJ1-5; D is perhaps TRBD1 (5 bases). V lost 2 bases to trimming and J lost 5 bases, with 13 bases between them. CDR1 is MDHEN and CDR2 is SYDVKM in the germline V gene. The CDR3 has 15 residues.